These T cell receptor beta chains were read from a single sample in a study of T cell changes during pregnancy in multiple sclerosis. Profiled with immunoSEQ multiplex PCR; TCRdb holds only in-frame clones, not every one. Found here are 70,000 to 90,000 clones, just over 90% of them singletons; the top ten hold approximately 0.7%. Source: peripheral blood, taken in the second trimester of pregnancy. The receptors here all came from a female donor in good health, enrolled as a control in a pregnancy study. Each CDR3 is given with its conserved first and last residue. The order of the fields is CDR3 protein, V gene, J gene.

CASSSGTLNYGYTF	TRBV28	TRBJ1-2
CASSPRGLREKLFF	TRBV6-6	TRBJ1-4
CASSLAERQSSDAQYF	TRBV5-4	TRBJ2-3
CASSWDREGNQPQHF	TRBV2	TRBJ1-5
CASSEDWDRGLYPLHF	TRBV6-1	TRBJ1-6
CASSLKTQGNGETQYF	TRBV5-1	TRBJ2-5
CASSTDSLAKNIQYF	TRBV6-5	TRBJ2-4
CASSELGQGWETQYF	TRBV6-1	TRBJ2-5
CASSRRGLTEAFF	TRBV28	TRBJ1-1
CASSPPGLAFYEQYF	TRBV27	TRBJ2-7
CASSLASRGRVYGYTF	TRBV7-2	TRBJ1-2
CASSVEGVGSPLHF	TRBV2	TRBJ1-6
CASSPSWAINEKLFF	TRBV6-5	TRBJ1-4
CASSLRQADEKLFF	TRBV5-4	TRBJ1-4
CASRSLGGRRADTEAFF	TRBV9	TRBJ1-1
CASSTGVFGEAFF	TRBV9	TRBJ1-1
CASSRGTGAGYTF	TRBV14	TRBJ1-2
CASSLGGRSNQPQHF	TRBV11-2	TRBJ1-5
CAWSPPDTSTEAFF	TRBV30	TRBJ1-1
CASGSTGYGYTF	TRBV12-5	TRBJ1-2
CASSFSGTANTEAFF	TRBV7-2	TRBJ1-1
CASSRLTGTANEKLFF	TRBV4-3	TRBJ1-4
CATSKSVNSNQPQHF	TRBV15	TRBJ1-5
CASSLGQGNQPQHF	TRBV6-5	TRBJ1-5
CASSYSGDRGRGEQFF	TRBV6-5	TRBJ2-1
CASSETTGRETQYF	TRBV25-1	TRBJ2-5
CASSEFVIASGANVLTF	TRBV6-4	TRBJ2-6
CASSLDQGGYNEQFF	TRBV11-2	TRBJ2-1
CASWNGGAEGYTF	TRBV2	TRBJ1-2
CASSLVRENTEAFF	TRBV7-9	TRBJ1-1
CASSLAARGTHNEQFF	TRBV5-6	TRBJ2-1
CASTRDSLENEQYF	TRBV5-1	TRBJ2-7
CASRRQGTDTQYF	TRBV25-1	TRBJ2-3
CASSGWTGSEAFF	TRBV6-1	TRBJ1-1
CASSLVVGAYSNQPQHF	TRBV7-9	TRBJ1-5
CASSHRTGESEQYF	TRBV4-1	TRBJ2-7
CASSTRDRGFYEQFF	TRBV7-9	TRBJ2-1
CAWSQGTTADTQYF	TRBV30	TRBJ2-3
CASSRLLDSVYGYTF	TRBV7-2	TRBJ1-2
CASKITVNTEAFF	TRBV19	TRBJ1-1
CAAGGGYYEQYF	TRBV27	TRBJ2-7
CASSQGGNTEAFF	TRBV4-1	TRBJ1-1
CASSTQNTEAFF	TRBV6-5	TRBJ1-1
CASSVGRARTDTQYF	TRBV9	TRBJ2-3
CASSPSGGATNYNEQFF	TRBV5-4	TRBJ2-1
CASSSRDRGAETQYF	TRBV5-1	TRBJ2-5
CASSVGQEGNQPQHF	TRBV9	TRBJ1-5
CASSIGTWHRTGVRETQYF	TRBV27	TRBJ2-5
CATSRGGTGGYGYTF	TRBV15	TRBJ1-2
CASSSSELPGEKLFF	TRBV2	TRBJ1-4
CASSYSNRESYGYTF	TRBV6-5	TRBJ1-2
CASSQGLRGEAFF	TRBV14	TRBJ1-1
CASSPDQGADEKLFF	TRBV18	TRBJ1-4
CASSSSPVSRNEQYF	TRBV11-3	TRBJ2-7
CASSVTTGAYGYTF	TRBV9	TRBJ1-2
CSVEDPVLAGYNEQFF	TRBV29-1	TRBJ2-1